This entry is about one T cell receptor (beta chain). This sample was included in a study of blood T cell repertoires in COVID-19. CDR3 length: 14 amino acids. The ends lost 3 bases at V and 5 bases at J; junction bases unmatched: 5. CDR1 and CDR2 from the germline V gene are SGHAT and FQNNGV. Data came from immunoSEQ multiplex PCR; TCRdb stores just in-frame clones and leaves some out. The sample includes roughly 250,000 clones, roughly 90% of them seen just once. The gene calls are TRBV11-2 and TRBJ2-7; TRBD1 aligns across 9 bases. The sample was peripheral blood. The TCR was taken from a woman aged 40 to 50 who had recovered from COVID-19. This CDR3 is CASSFGTGRDEQYF. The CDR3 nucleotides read TGTGCCAGCAGCTTCGGGACAGGGAGAGACGAGCAGTACTTC.